The clone carrying this T cell receptor beta chain was counted once. Its matching antigen is unknown. This entry comes from a study of cytomegalovirus exposure and HLA in healthy donors. Notes on the study in general: The tendency of first-cohort TCR clusters to co-occur in the roughly 110 validation repertoires emerged from a later analysis. The study listed 150 to 200 cytomegalovirus-associated TCR beta chains.

The assay was immunoSEQ multiplex PCR, and TCRdb's table has in-frame clones only and misses some. The profile covers tens of thousands of clones, with almost 95% appearing a single time and over 1.3% taken by the ten largest. The donors were part of the validation cohort of roughly 110 subjects. That cohort was separate from the first cohort, which comprised about 730 subjects. Germline values: CDR1 SGHRS, CDR2 YFSETQ. V dropped 0 bases and J dropped 4 bases, with 14 bases sitting between them. The CDR3 covers 15 residues. Sample: PBMCs. This receptor was identified in a man younger than 30 in good health and CMV-seronegative. This chain links TRBV5-1 with TRBJ2-7, with a weak D call TRBD1 (5 bases). Written as DNA, the CDR3 is TGCGCCAGCAGCTTGGAGTCAGGGTTAGTGTACGAGCAGTACTTC. Encoded protein: CASSLESGLVYEQYF.